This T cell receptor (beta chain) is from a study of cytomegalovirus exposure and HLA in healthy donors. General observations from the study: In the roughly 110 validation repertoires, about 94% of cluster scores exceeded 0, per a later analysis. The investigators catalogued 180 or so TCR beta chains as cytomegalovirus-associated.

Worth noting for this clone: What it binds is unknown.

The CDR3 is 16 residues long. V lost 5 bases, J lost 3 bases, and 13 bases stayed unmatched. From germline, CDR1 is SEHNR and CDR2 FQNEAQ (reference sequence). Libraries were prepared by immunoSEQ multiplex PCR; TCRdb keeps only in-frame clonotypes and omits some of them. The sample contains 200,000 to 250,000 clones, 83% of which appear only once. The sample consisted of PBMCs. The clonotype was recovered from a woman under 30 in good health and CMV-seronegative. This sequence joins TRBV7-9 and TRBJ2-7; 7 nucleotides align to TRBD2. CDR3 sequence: CASSPPFAGEVYEQYF. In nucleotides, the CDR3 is TGTGCCAGCAGCCCACCCTTTGCGGGAGAAGTCTACGAGCAGTACTTC.